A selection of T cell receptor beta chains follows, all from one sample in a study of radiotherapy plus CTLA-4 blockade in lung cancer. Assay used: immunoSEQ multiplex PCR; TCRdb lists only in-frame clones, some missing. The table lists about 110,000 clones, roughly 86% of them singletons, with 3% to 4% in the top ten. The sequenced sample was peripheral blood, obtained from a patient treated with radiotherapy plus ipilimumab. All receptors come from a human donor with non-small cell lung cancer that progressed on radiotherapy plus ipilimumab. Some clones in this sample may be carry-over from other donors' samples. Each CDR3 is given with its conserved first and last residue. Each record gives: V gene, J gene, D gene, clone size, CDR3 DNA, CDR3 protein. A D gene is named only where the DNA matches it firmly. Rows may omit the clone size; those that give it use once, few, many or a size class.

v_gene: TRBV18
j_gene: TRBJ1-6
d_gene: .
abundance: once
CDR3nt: TGTGCCAGCTCACCCTTGACACCGACGAATTCACCCCTCCACTTT
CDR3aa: CASSPLTPTNSPLHF

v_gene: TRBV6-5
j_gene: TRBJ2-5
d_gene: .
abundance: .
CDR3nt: TGTGCCAGCAGTTTGGGGCATGATGGGCGGGAGACCCAGTACTTC
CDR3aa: CASSLGHDGRETQYF

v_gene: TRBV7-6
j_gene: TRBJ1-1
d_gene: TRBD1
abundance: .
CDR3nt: TGTGCCAGCAGCTTAGGGGTGACAGGGCGGGAGACTGAAGCTTTCTTT
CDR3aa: CASSLGVTGRETEAFF

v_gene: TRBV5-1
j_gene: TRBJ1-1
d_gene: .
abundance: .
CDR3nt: TGCGCCAGCAGCTTTTTTTACGGGGACACTGAAGCTTTCTTT
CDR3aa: CASSFFYGDTEAFF

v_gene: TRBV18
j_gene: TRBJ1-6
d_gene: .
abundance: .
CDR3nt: TGTGCCAGCTCACCACAGGGGCCCCACTTCAATAATTCACCCCTCCACTTT
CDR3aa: CASSPQGPHFNNSPLHF

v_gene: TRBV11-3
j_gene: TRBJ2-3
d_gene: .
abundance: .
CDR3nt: TGTGCCAGCAGCCCCGGGCGGCTAGCCCGCACAGATACGCAGTATTTT
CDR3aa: CASSPGRLARTDTQYF

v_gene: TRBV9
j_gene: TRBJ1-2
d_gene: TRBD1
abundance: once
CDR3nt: TGTGCCAGCAGCGTAGTCACAGGGGGCGCCAACTATGGCTACACCTTC
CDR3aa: CASSVVTGGANYGYTF

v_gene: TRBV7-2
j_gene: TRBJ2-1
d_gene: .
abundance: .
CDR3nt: TGTGCCAGCAGCTTGGGGGGGCGAAACAATGAGCAGTTCTTC
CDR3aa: CASSLGGRNNEQFF

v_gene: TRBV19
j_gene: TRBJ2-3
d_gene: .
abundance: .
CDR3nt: TGTGCCAGTAGTATGGCGGGGACTAGCACAGATACGCAGTATTTT
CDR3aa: CASSMAGTSTDTQYF

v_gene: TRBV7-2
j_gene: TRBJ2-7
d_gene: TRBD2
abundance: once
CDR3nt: TGTGCCAGCAGCCAAAGACCGGGACTAGCGGGGGGAACCTACTACGAGCAGTACTTC
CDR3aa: CASSQRPGLAGGTYYEQYF

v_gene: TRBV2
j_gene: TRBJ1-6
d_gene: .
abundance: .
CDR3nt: TGTGCCAGCAAACTTTTGTTGAGCTCCTATAATTCACCCCTCCACTTT
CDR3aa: CASKLLLSSYNSPLHF

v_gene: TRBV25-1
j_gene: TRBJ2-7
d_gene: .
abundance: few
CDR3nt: TGTGCCAGCAGTCGAGACAGCGGCTACGAGCAGTACTTC
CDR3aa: CASSRDSGYEQYF

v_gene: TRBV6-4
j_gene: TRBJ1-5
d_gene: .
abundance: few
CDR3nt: TGTGCCAGCAGTGTTGGAGACAATCAGCCCCAGCATTTT
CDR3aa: CASSVGDNQPQHF

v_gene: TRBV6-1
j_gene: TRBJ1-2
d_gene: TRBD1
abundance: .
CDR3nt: TGTGCCAGCAGTGAATCCGGGACAGCCTATGGCTACACCTTC
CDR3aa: CASSESGTAYGYTF

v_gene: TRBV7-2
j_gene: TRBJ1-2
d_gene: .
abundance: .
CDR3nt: TGTGCCAGCAGCTTACCGACGAACTATGGCTACACCTTC
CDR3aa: CASSLPTNYGYTF

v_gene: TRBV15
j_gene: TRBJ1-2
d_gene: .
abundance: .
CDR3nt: TGTGCCACCAGCAGATCAAGACAGGATCGGAGCGATGGCTACACCTTC
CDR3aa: CATSRSRQDRSDGYTF

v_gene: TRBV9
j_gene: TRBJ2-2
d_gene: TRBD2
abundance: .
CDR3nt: TGTGCCAGCAGCGTAGTAGCGGGGGGCAACACCGGGGAGCTGTTTTTT
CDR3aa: CASSVVAGGNTGELFF

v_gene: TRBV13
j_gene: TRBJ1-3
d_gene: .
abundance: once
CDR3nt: TGTGCCAGCAGCTGGGGACCGTCCCCAAGCTCTGGAAACACCATATATTTT
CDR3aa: CASSWGPSPSSGNTIYF

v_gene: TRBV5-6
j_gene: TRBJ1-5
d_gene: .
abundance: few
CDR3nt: TGTGCCAGCAGCTTTCTGGGGGGCGGGGGGCAGCCCCAGCATTTT
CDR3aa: CASSFLGGGGQPQHF

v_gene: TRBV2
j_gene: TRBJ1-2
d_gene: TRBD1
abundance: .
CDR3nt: TGTGCCAGCATCAGCCCCGGGACAGGGGGCTTTGGCTACACCTTC
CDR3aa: CASISPGTGGFGYTF

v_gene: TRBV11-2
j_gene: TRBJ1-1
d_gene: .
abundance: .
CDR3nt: TGTGCCAGCAGCTTAGTGGCGAACACTGAAGCTTTCTTT
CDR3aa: CASSLVANTEAFF

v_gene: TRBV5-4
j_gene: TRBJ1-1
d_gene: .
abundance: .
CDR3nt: TGTGCCAGCAGCTTGTTCCAGGGGAACACTGAAGCTTTCTTT
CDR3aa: CASSLFQGNTEAFF